The 9 T cell receptor beta chains in this list originate from one sample, sequenced in a study of technical replicates of blood from four donors. The assay was immunoSEQ multiplex PCR, and TCRdb's table has in-frame clones only and misses some. Here the sample spans tens of thousands of clones, about nine tenths being singletons. Sequenced sample: T cells isolated from PBMCs. The receptor set was obtained from a human donor in good health. Some clones in this sample may be carry-over from other donors' samples.

This rearrangement joins TRBV11-3 to TRBJ1-1; D unresolved. Trimming stripped 2 bases from V and 0 bases from J, with 7 bases between. The germline V gene encodes CDR1 SGHNT and CDR2 YENEEA. This CDR3 spans 14 amino acids. DNA for the CDR3: TGTGCCAGCAGCTTAACAGAAATGAACACTGAAGCTTTCTTT. Protein sequence: CASSLTEMNTEAFF.

The chain joins TRBV18 to TRBJ1-2; TRBD1 agrees at 7 bases. Germline V CDR1 and CDR2: KGHSH, LQKENI. The CDR3 is made up of 15 amino acids. The J segment lost 1 base and the V segment lost 6 bases, leaving 8 bases of the junction unmatched. Written as DNA, the CDR3 is TGTGCCAGCTCCCCGCTGACAGGGAATAACTATGGCTACACCTTC. Amino acid sequence: CASSPLTGNNYGYTF.

CDR3 bases: TGTGCCAGCGTAAAGAACACTGAAGCTTTCTTT. Its translation is CASVKNTEAFF. The chain combines TRBV6-5 with TRBJ1-1; no reliable D call. Trimming shortened V by 8 bases and J by 1 base, and 5 bases separated the two germline ends. Germline-derived CDR1 and CDR2 are MNHEY and SVGAGI. The CDR3 sequence is 11 residues long.

The count of this clone is one. This chain links TRBV30 with TRBJ1-2; possibly TRBD1 for D (5 bases). Trimming cost V 1 base and J 7 bases, with 7 bases left between them. CDR3 size: 11 residues. Germline loops: CDR1 GTSNPN, CDR2 SVGIG (reference sequence). CDR3 protein: CAWSGGGGYTF. In DNA, the CDR3 is TGTGCCTGGAGTGGCGGGGGTGGCTACACCTTC.

This chain joins TRBV15 and TRBJ2-2; tentative D call: TRBD2 (6 bases). Germline CDR1 is LNHNV and CDR2 is YYDKDF (reference sequence). Trimming pared 4 bases from V and 4 bases from J, leaving 10 bases between. The CDR3 length is 14 residues. The CDR3 DNA reads TGTGCCACCAGCAATTTCGGGGGCACCGGGGAGCTGTTTTTT. Encoded protein: CATSNFGGTGELFF.

The V and J genes are TRBV2 and TRBJ1-5; D is unresolved. The V gene lost 6 bases and the J gene lost 11 bases, with 11 bases spanning the gap. This CDR3 has 11 residues. Germline CDR1 and CDR2: SNHLY and FYNNEI. CDR3 in DNA: TGTGCCAGCAGGGGGTCGGGGACCCAGCATTTT. Protein sequence: CASRGSGTQHF.

On this clone: This specimen includes other DNA sequences encoding the same CDR3. The V call is TRBV6-4, the J call TRBJ2-4; possible D gene TRBD1, 5 bases. Germline V gives CDR1 MRHNA, CDR2 SNTAGT. The V end lost 3 bases, the J end lost 2 bases, and 14 bases lay between the germline ends. This CDR3 is built from 16 residues. DNA of the CDR3: TGTGCCAGCAGTGAGCAGGGCGAAGGGACCAAAAACATTCAGTACTTC. It encodes CASSEQGEGTKNIQYF.

This clone was detected once. V is TRBV5-6 and J is TRBJ1-2; D remains ambiguous. Per the germline V gene, CDR1 is SGHDT and CDR2 is YYEEEE. The CDR3 is 13 residues long. V shed 0 bases and J shed 3 bases, with 6 bases lying between them. The CDR3 loop is CASSLDQDYGYTF. DNA of the CDR3: TGTGCCAGCAGCTTGGATCAGGACTATGGCTACACCTTC.

This chain joins TRBV5-4 and TRBJ1-4, with D hard to call. The CDR3 has 13 residues. CDR1 SGHNT and CDR2 YYREEE come from the germline V gene (reference sequence). Trimming stripped 3 bases from V and 8 bases from J, with 11 bases between. CDR3 amino acids: CASSSELREKLFF. DNA of the CDR3: TGTGCCAGCAGCTCGGAGTTACGAGAAAAACTGTTTTTT.